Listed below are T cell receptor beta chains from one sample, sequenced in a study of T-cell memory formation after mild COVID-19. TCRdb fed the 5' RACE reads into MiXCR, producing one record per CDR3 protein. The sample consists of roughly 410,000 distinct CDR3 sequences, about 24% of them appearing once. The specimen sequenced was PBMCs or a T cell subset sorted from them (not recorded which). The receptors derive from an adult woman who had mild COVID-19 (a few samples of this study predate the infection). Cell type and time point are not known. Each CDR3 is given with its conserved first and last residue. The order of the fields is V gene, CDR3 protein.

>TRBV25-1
CASKGRVNTEAFF
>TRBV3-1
CASSQGRTGTGNTIYF
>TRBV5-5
CASRPREGANTGELFF
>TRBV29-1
CSVVHRGVYEQYF
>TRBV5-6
CASSLRPEYGNQPQHF
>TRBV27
CASRMGVRTDTQYF
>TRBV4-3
CASSQRVYNEQFF
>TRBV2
CSSSVHTKNTEAFF
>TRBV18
CASSPAGGSGYTF
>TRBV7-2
CASSLEWSPLHF
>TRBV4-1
CASRERSSYTGELFF
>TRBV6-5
CASSARDRDADTQYF
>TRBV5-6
CASSPPKDYNEQFF
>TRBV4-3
CASSQPDRTTEAFF
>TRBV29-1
CSVGRTGDNTEAFF
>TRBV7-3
CASTSTSGGVDTQYF
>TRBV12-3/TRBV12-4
CNTLSGGPAPETQYF
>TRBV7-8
CASSSGTGGGEKLFF
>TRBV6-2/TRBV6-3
CASFSSNYGYTF
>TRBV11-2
CASSLIAGMPYNEQFF
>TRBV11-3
CASSATLVGTDTQYF
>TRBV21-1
CASSRALGVLTGNTIYF
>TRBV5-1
CASSSSGQGRTEAFF
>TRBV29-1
CSVESGGLDTQYF
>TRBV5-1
CASSLDGTGYNEQFF
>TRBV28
CASSLGGKAQPQHF
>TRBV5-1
CASSNGTIYGYTF